This T cell receptor beta chain came from a study of blood T cell repertoires in COVID-19. Overall study: Samples of COVID-19 (acute and convalescent) were obtained from the United States, Italy and Spain. The analysed material was cDNA or gDNA that came from T cells, B-cell-depleted T cells, or PBMCs.

This table comes from immunoSEQ multiplex PCR, and its TCRdb copy is limited to in-frame clones, with some not included. The table has 260,000 or so clones, around 88% seen once; the top ten hold 0.95% to 1.5%. The length of the CDR3 is 14 residues. Trimming took 0 bases from V and 4 from J, leaving 10 bases between them. Germline CDR1 SGDLS, CDR2 YYNGEE. This TCR was sampled from a woman aged 40-49 years with acute COVID-19. Sequencing used PBMCs or T cells enriched from blood (not recorded which). V and J are TRBV9 and TRBJ1-2; unclear D gene. CDR3 nucleotides: TGTGCCAGCAGCGTAGCGGGTCTCGGCTATGGCTACACCTTC. Amino acid sequence: CASSVAGLGYGYTF.